This TCR beta chain was recovered during a study of blood T cell repertoires in COVID-19. Study-level information: Whether acute or convalescent, the COVID-19 samples came from the United States, Italy and Spain.

The V and J ends lost 6 bases and 6 bases, in that order; junction bases with no gene match: 7. Germline V gene sequence: CDR1 MNHEY, CDR2 SVGAGI. The CDR3 is 14 residues long. Measured with immunoSEQ multiplex PCR; TCRdb has only the in-frame clones, and not every one. The sample holds fewer than 700,000 clones, roughly 91% seen once. The chain recombines TRBV6-5 with TRBJ1-2; TRBD1 agrees at 10 bases. The sequencing sample was made of peripheral blood. The clonotype was recovered from a woman aged 50 to 60 with COVID-19, enrolled during active disease. CDR3 bases: TGTGCCAGCAGAACCGGGACAGGGGCTCATGGCTACACCTTC. It encodes CASRTGTGAHGYTF.